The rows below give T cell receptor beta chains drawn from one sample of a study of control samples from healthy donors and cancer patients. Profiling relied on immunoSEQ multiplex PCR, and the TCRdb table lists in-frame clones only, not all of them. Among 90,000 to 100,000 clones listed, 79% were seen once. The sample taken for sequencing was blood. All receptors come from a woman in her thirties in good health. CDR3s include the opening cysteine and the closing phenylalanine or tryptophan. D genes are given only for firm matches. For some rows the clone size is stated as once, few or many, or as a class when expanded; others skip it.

CDR3 protein: CASSKRTGPNTGELFF
CDR3 DNA: TGCGCCAGCAGCAAGAGGACAGGGCCTAACACCGGGGAGCTGTTTTTT
J gene: TRBJ2-2
V gene: TRBV5-1
D gene: TRBD1
clone size: NA

CDR3 protein: CASSRDGLVEGMNTEAFF
CDR3 DNA: TGTGCCAGCAGCCGGGATGGTCTCGTGGAAGGCATGAACACTGAAGCTTTCTTT
J gene: TRBJ1-1
V gene: TRBV3-1/TRBV3-2
D gene: NA
clone size: NA

CDR3 protein: CSATLPGGNQPQHF
CDR3 DNA: TGCAGCGCCACCCTACCAGGTGGCAATCAGCCCCAGCATTTT
J gene: TRBJ1-5
V gene: TRBV29-1
D gene: NA
clone size: NA

CDR3 protein: CASRTGQTTTDTQYF
CDR3 DNA: TGTGCCAGCAGGACCGGACAGACTACCACAGATACGCAGTATTTT
J gene: TRBJ2-3
V gene: TRBV6-5
D gene: NA
clone size: NA

CDR3 protein: CASSIAAGGNEQFF
CDR3 DNA: TGTGCCAGTAGTATAGCGGCGGGGGGTAATGAGCAGTTCTTC
J gene: TRBJ2-1
V gene: TRBV19
D gene: TRBD2
clone size: NA

CDR3 protein: CASDTGDRAVSGANVLTF
CDR3 DNA: TGTGCCAGCGACACGGGGGACAGGGCTGTCTCTGGGGCCAACGTCCTGACTTTC
J gene: TRBJ2-6
V gene: TRBV5-6
D gene: TRBD1
clone size: NA

CDR3 protein: CAISEMELKETQYF
CDR3 DNA: TGTGCCATCAGTGAGATGGAGTTAAAAGAGACCCAGTACTTC
J gene: TRBJ2-5
V gene: TRBV10-3
D gene: NA
clone size: NA

CDR3 protein: CASSPQTDTQYF
CDR3 DNA: TGTGCCAGCTCACCACAAACAGATACGCAGTATTTT
J gene: TRBJ2-3
V gene: TRBV18
D gene: NA
clone size: NA

CDR3 protein: CASSEGDAGGHTQYF
CDR3 DNA: TGTGCCAGCAGTGAAGGGGACGCGGGGGGGCATACGCAGTATTTT
J gene: TRBJ2-3
V gene: TRBV2
D gene: TRBD2
clone size: once

CDR3 protein: CASSADRGTDTQYF
CDR3 DNA: TGTGCCAGCAGCGCCGACAGGGGAACAGATACGCAGTATTTT
J gene: TRBJ2-3
V gene: TRBV9
D gene: TRBD1
clone size: NA

CDR3 protein: CATTGSYEQYF
CDR3 DNA: TGTGCAACTACGGGCTCCTACGAGCAGTACTTC
J gene: TRBJ2-7
V gene: TRBV25-1
D gene: NA
clone size: NA

CDR3 protein: CASSLEATTDTQYF
CDR3 DNA: TGTGCCAGCAGCTTAGAGGCCACCACAGATACGCAGTATTTT
J gene: TRBJ2-3
V gene: TRBV7-2
D gene: NA
clone size: NA

CDR3 protein: CASSDRWTADNEKLFF
CDR3 DNA: TGTGCCAGCAGCGACCGGTGGACAGCAGATAATGAAAAACTGTTTTTT
J gene: TRBJ1-4
V gene: TRBV9
D gene: NA
clone size: few

CDR3 protein: CASSFRSPEAFF
CDR3 DNA: TGTGCCAGCTCCTTTCGGTCCCCTGAAGCTTTCTTT
J gene: TRBJ1-1
V gene: TRBV18
D gene: NA
clone size: NA

CDR3 protein: CASSMGGTGSYEQYF
CDR3 DNA: TGTGCCAGTAGTATGGGCGGGACAGGGTCTTACGAGCAGTACTTC
J gene: TRBJ2-7
V gene: TRBV19
D gene: TRBD1
clone size: NA

CDR3 protein: CAWSVSTEAFF
CDR3 DNA: TGTGCCTGGAGTGTGAGTACTGAAGCTTTCTTT
J gene: TRBJ1-1
V gene: TRBV30
D gene: NA
clone size: NA

CDR3 protein: CASSVVGSGDNNEQFF
CDR3 DNA: TGTGCCAGCAGCGTAGTTGGTAGCGGGGATAATAATGAGCAGTTCTTC
J gene: TRBJ2-1
V gene: TRBV9
D gene: TRBD2
clone size: NA

CDR3 protein: CSVDPQGATEAFF
CDR3 DNA: TGCAGCGTTGACCCACAGGGGGCCACTGAAGCTTTCTTT
J gene: TRBJ1-1
V gene: TRBV29-1
D gene: TRBD1
clone size: NA

CDR3 protein: CASSVGRGRVAEAFF
CDR3 DNA: TGTGCCAGCAGCGTAGGAAGGGGGCGGGTCGCTGAAGCTTTCTTT
J gene: TRBJ1-1
V gene: TRBV9
D gene: TRBD1
clone size: once

CDR3 protein: CASTQPGIGSPLHF
CDR3 DNA: TGTGCCAGTACCCAGCCCGGGATCGGTTCACCCCTCCACTTT
J gene: TRBJ1-6
V gene: TRBV19
D gene: NA
clone size: NA